The 8 T cell receptor beta chains listed next were all sequenced from one sample in a study of regulatory T cells in long-lasting Graves disease. Through Arm-PCR of CDR3 regions and iRepertoire HTBI primers, TCR beta libraries were built. TCRdb passed the multiplex PCR reads through MiXCR, listing each CDR3 protein once. The sample lists roughly 490,000 distinct CDR3 sequences, about 20% seen once, with approximately 14% in the top ten. Time point noted: persistent/refractory GD, antithyroid drugs over 5 years with positive TRAb. The authors made the TCR library using RNA they extracted from PBMCs. The sample in question was peripheral blood mononuclear cells (PBMCs), obtained when the disease was refractory, from a patient treated with antithyroid drugs. Every receptor here comes from a female donor with Graves disease.

This clonotype has just a few counts. V gene TRBV11-2 combines with J gene TRBJ2-7; D remains unclear. The CDR3 totals 15 residues. The germline V gene has CDR1 SGHAT and CDR2 FQNNGV. Trimming stripped 7 bases from V and 3 bases from J, with 19 bases between. The DNA for the CDR3 is TGTGCCAGCACCAACACAAGGGTGTCGGTCTACGAGCAGTACTTC. Encoded protein: CASTNTRVSVYEQYF.

The chain recombines TRBV7-9 with TRBJ1-1, with 8 bases lining up with TRBD1. The V and J ends lost 5 bases and 11 bases, in that order; junction bases with no gene match: 13. CDR1 SEHNR and CDR2 FQNEAQ come from the germline V gene (reference sequence). The CDR3 has 14 residues. Here the CDR3 DNA reads TGTGCCAGCAGCCCAAGTGGGACAGGCATAAGGGCTTTCTTT. Its protein is CASSPSGTGIRAFF.

This clonotype was counted at least ten times. The rearrangement links TRBV28 to TRBJ1-5; 8 nucleotides match TRBD1. The germline V gene has CDR1 MDHEN and CDR2 SYDVKM. After removal of 6 bases from V and 2 bases from J, the junction contained 6 bases not matched to a gene. The CDR3 length is 15 residues. The DNA of the CDR3 is TGTGCCAGCAGCCCTACGGGACAGGGCAATCAGCCCCAGCATTTT. This codes for CASSPTGQGNQPQHF.

By its share, this clonotype is large. This sequence joins TRBV7-2 and TRBJ2-7, with D perhaps TRBD1 (5 bases). CDR1 and CDR2 (germline): SGHTA, FQGNSA. The CDR3 spans 14 residues. V lost 5 bases, J lost 0 bases, and 11 bases lay in between. The CDR3 reads CASSLTDASYEQYF. In DNA form, the CDR3 reads TGTGCCAGCAGCCTGACAGACGCCTCCTACGAGCAGTACTTC. Combining the CDR3 with reference TRBV7-2 and TRBJ2-7 gives the whole variable domain GAGVSQSPSNKVTEKGKDVELRCDPISGHTALYWYRQSLGQGLEFLIYFQGNSAPDKSGLPSDRFSAERTGGSVSTLTIQRTQQEDSAVYLCASSLTDASYEQYFGPGTRLTVT.

There are a few counts of this clonotype. With a much larger clone just one base away, this may be a read error. The CDR3 DNA is TGTGCCAGCAGTTCAAAGGCAGGTACCTATCAGCCCCAGCATTTT. Amino acids: CASSSKAGTYQPQHF. V and J are TRBV28 and TRBJ1-5; D is unresolved. The V gene's germline CDR1 is MDHEN and CDR2 SYDVKM. The V end lost 4 bases, the J end lost 5 bases, and 15 bases lay between the germline ends. CDR3 length: 15 residues.

J is TRBJ1-2 and V is TRBV4-1; TRBD1 might be the D (6 bases). Germline CDR1 and CDR2: MGHRA and YSYEKL. The CDR3 is 14 amino acids. The ends were cut back, 3 bases at V and 5 bases at J, with 13 bases in the middle. CDR3 in DNA: TGCGCCAGCAGCCAGCCCGGGACACCTTATGGCTACACCTTC. This translates into CASSQPGTPYGYTF.

This clonotype has ten or more counts. The V and J genes are TRBV6-2 or TRBV6-3 and TRBJ2-7; 12 bases are shared with TRBD1. Germline V lookup: CDR1 MNHEY, CDR2 SVGEGT. The CDR3 runs 19 residues. With V trimmed by 6 bases and J by 1 base, 16 bases remained unmatched. The CDR3 DNA reads as TGTGCCAGCAGGGGGACAGGGGGCGTAGGCATTGTGATATCCTACGAGCAGTACTTC. This translates into CASRGTGGVGIVISYEQYF.

A note on this clonotype: A clone one base away is much larger, so this may be a read error. The V and J genes are TRBV28 and TRBJ2-2; 14 bases map to TRBD2. CDR3 length equals 14 residues. Per germline, CDR1 MDHEN and CDR2 SYDVKM. V was pared by 8 bases and J by 7 bases, with 3 bases of the junction left unmatched. The CDR3 DNA is TGTGCCAGCGGGACTAGCGGGGGTAACGGGGAGCTGTTTTTT. Encoded protein: CASGTSGGNGELFF.